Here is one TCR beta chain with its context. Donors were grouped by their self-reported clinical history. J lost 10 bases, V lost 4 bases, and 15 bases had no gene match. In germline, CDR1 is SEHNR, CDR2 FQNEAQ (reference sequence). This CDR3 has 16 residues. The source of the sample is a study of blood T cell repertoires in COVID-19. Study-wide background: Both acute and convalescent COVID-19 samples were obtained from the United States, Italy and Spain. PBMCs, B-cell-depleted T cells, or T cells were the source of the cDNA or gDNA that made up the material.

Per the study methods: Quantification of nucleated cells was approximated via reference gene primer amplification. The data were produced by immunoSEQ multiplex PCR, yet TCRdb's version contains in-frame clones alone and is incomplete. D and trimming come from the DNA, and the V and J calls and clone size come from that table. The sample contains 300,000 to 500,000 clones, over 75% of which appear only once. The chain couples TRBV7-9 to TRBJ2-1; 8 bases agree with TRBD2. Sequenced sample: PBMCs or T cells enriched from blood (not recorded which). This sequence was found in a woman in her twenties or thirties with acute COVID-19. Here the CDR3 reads CASSSAGGPRLREQFF. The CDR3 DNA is TGTGCCAGCAGCTCGGCGGGGGGCCCCAGATTAAGGGAGCAGTTCTTC.